The sequence of this T cell receptor beta chain was determined in a study of T cells in Graves' hyperthyroidism and ophthalmopathy (dated by TCRdb to the late 2010s). For the study in its entirety: TCR V-J signatures able to tell the groups apart were searched for in a discovery cohort of 90 to 100 patients, of whom approximately 40 had Graves' ophthalmopathy and roughly 59 had stable Graves' hyperthyroidism. Prospective prediction of ophthalmopathy was tested in an independent validation cohort of 18 to 20 hyperthyroidism patients and roughly 16 patients who later progressed to ophthalmopathy. The 75 to 100 discovery patients were divided at random into training and test sets in a 7:3 ratio. Thyroid tissue and blood T-cell repertoires from more than five Graves' hyperthyroidism patients were also compared in the study. Once sampling was done, hyperthyroidism patients were given methimazole at a starting dose of 30 mg daily, whereas ophthalmopathy patients were given high-dose intravenous methylprednisolone. The paper describes TCR Vbeta CDR3 sequencing of 135 peripheral blood samples, made up of 43 ophthalmopathy patients, approximately 73 hyperthyroidism patients and some 17 progressor patients. Summary of the overall study and its limitations: Blood samples also contained most of the expanded thyroid clonotypes (frequency above 0.001), which suggests that blood repertoires may reflect thyroid immune responses. A 13 V-J signature model separated ophthalmopathy from stable hyperthyroidism, with roughly 88% sensitivity and about 81% specificity in cross-validation and 80%/75% in testing. In validation, progression to ophthalmopathy was predicted by the model with about 70% sensitivity and 72% to 85% specificity, a median of roughly six months before onset. No statistical method was used to fix the sample size in advance, and group allocation was not hidden from the investigators.

Graves' hyperthyroidism was defined as stable when no progression to ophthalmopathy occurred over 18 months of follow-up. Hyperthyroidism patients were newly diagnosed, with disease duration under 2 months, and aged 18 to 65 years. The study excluded patients with uncontrolled infections, other autoimmune diseases, pregnancy or lactation. Clinical symptoms, serum thyroxine and TRAb, thyroid ultrasound, and orbital computed tomography formed the basis for the diagnoses. Total RNA was extracted using Trizol reagent, and RNA quality was assessed on an Agilent 2100 Bioanalyzer. From its cysteine to its phenylalanine, the CDR3 spans 10 amino acids. Only CDR3 DNA is held: 30 bases, read in frame from base 1. V is cut by 1 base and J by 10 bases, and the space between the germline ends is 5 bases. The germline V gene (reference sequence) sets CDR1 to LNHNV and CDR2 to YYDKDF. On this clonotype itself: The target of this receptor is not known. Base qualities are not recorded, but no much larger clone differs from it by a single base.

The TCR beta CDR3 regions were amplified from the RNA transcripts. The TCR CDR3 was subjected to a first round of RT-PCR using the HTBI primer set and the Qiagen OneStep RT-PCR kit. Libraries were constructed in a second round of multiplex PCR, after which size selection and purification were performed. The libraries were sequenced on an Illumina HiSeq2000 using paired-end 100 bp reads. On the authors' methods: SOAPnuke was used to process the raw data, with reads discarded if the reads contained adapters or uncalled bases, had a mean Phred below 15, or lacked an exact constant-primer or identifier match. COPE v1.2.5 was used to merge high-quality paired reads, and clonotypes were defined as unique nucleotide sequences. Clonotypes were aligned to IMGT TRBV, TRBD and TRBJ reference segments using MiTCR v1.1. The analysis was restricted to V-J combinations with a frequency above 0.0001, which together covered around 99% of the repertoires. A TCS score was defined as the ratio of F50 (clonal expansion) to E x V (chaos), with BLOSUM62-based TCRdist applied between CDR3 peptides within each V-J. Welch's t-statistics and random forest reduced around 510 V-J features to about 12, which were used in a naive Bayes classifier (R e1071). TCRdb redid the processing of the public reads, applying fastp at Q25 and MiXCR, and retained in-frame beta chains. Entries that share a CDR3 protein sequence are merged under the most common genes and DNA. The V and J calls were not made by the authors but by TCRdb's processing. For this sample there are approximately 560,000 distinct CDR3 sequences; about 45% appear just once. Of the sample, about 7.9% is held by the ten largest clones.

The sequencing input was peripheral blood or thyroid tissue (not recorded which). The chain is made from TRBV15 and TRBJ2-7, with no reliable assignment of the D segment. This clonotype was obtained from a young woman with Graves' hyperthyroidism. Donor details come from another sample of the same person, matched by shared clones. In nucleotide form, the sequence is TGTGCCACCAGCAGAGGTGAACAGTACTTC. Protein translation: CATSRGEQYF.